Listed below are T cell receptor beta chains from one sample, sequenced in a study of cytomegalovirus exposure and HLA in healthy donors. Clones were read by immunoSEQ multiplex PCR, and TCRdb kept only the in-frame ones, dropping some. This table holds around 210,000 clones, roughly 77% found once. Input material: PBMCs. Every receptor here comes from a male donor in good health and CMV-seropositive. Both conserved end residues are part of each CDR3.

j_gene: TRBJ2-7
v_gene: TRBV18
CDR3aa: CASSQTGASYEQYF

j_gene: TRBJ2-7
v_gene: TRBV15
CDR3aa: CATSRTPSSYEQYF

j_gene: TRBJ2-3
v_gene: TRBV7-7
CDR3aa: CASSLMAGGSTDTQYF

j_gene: NA
v_gene: TRBV16
CDR3aa: CASSPWMGHLYEQYF

j_gene: TRBJ2-7
v_gene: TRBV5-8
CDR3aa: CASREAGGRQYF

j_gene: TRBJ1-2
v_gene: TRBV28
CDR3aa: CASSSSGTRYLSYTF

j_gene: TRBJ1-2
v_gene: TRBV6-5
CDR3aa: CASSYSYGQGAVGYTF

j_gene: TRBJ2-7
v_gene: TRBV6-1
CDR3aa: CASTGLSEQYF

j_gene: TRBJ2-7
v_gene: TRBV9
CDR3aa: CASSVGAPDEQYF

j_gene: TRBJ2-7
v_gene: TRBV9
CDR3aa: CASSAGQGGSEQYF

j_gene: TRBJ2-5
v_gene: TRBV25-1
CDR3aa: CASTALGERGIDF

j_gene: TRBJ2-7
v_gene: TRBV18
CDR3aa: CASSARWGRGSYEQYF

j_gene: TRBJ2-2
v_gene: TRBV7-9
CDR3aa: CASSFGLLTNTGELFF

j_gene: TRBJ2-7
v_gene: TRBV11-2
CDR3aa: CASSLGLARTYEQYF

j_gene: TRBJ1-2
v_gene: TRBV7-3
CDR3aa: CASSLNSGNYLGYTF

j_gene: TRBJ1-3
v_gene: TRBV5-4
CDR3aa: CASSFGHENRNTIYF

j_gene: TRBJ2-1
v_gene: TRBV19
CDR3aa: CASSVRDYDNEQFF

j_gene: TRBJ2-1
v_gene: TRBV9
CDR3aa: CASSVSSGDANEQFF

j_gene: TRBJ2-2
v_gene: TRBV18
CDR3aa: CASIAGPNTGELFF

j_gene: TRBJ2-3
v_gene: TRBV4-3
CDR3aa: CASSQGRGLAGDTQYF

j_gene: TRBJ1-1
v_gene: TRBV30
CDR3aa: CAWSPYVNTEAFF

j_gene: TRBJ1-4
v_gene: TRBV30
CDR3aa: CAWSNSGKSEKLFF

j_gene: TRBJ2-3
v_gene: TRBV19
CDR3aa: CASTSGYTDTQYF

j_gene: TRBJ1-2
v_gene: TRBV4-3
CDR3aa: CASSHTGQGDGYTF

j_gene: TRBJ1-2
v_gene: TRBV18
CDR3aa: CASSPGTGDNGYTF

j_gene: TRBJ2-1
v_gene: TRBV5-4
CDR3aa: CASSLIGGAYNEQFF

j_gene: TRBJ2-3
v_gene: TRBV4-1
CDR3aa: CASSQAQNRGDTQYF

j_gene: TRBJ2-2
v_gene: TRBV2
CDR3aa: CASTQNRGDGELFF

j_gene: TRBJ1-1
v_gene: TRBV18
CDR3aa: CASSLNTEAFF

j_gene: TRBJ2-7
v_gene: TRBV6-5
CDR3aa: CATLRGTSGTYEQYF

j_gene: TRBJ2-7
v_gene: TRBV29-1
CDR3aa: CSAGGNSYEQYF

j_gene: TRBJ2-3
v_gene: TRBV10-3
CDR3aa: CAIRAQGTDTQYF

j_gene: TRBJ1-1
v_gene: TRBV5-4
CDR3aa: CASSLAGRTEAFF

j_gene: TRBJ2-3
v_gene: TRBV5-4
CDR3aa: CASSPGGSSTDTQYF

j_gene: NA
v_gene: TRBV7-8
CDR3aa: CASTAQQLRDPEQYF

j_gene: TRBJ2-1
v_gene: TRBV7-9
CDR3aa: CASSPREYYNEQFF

j_gene: TRBJ2-1
v_gene: TRBV20-1
CDR3aa: CSASLYNEQFF

j_gene: TRBJ1-1
v_gene: TRBV29-1
CDR3aa: CSVEHRGDTEAFF

j_gene: TRBJ1-2
v_gene: TRBV30
CDR3aa: CAWRTAGGNYGYTF

j_gene: TRBJ1-2
v_gene: TRBV9
CDR3aa: CASSVLGQGYGYTF

j_gene: TRBJ2-1
v_gene: TRBV4-3
CDR3aa: CASSPEGQNEQFF

j_gene: TRBJ1-6
v_gene: TRBV4-3
CDR3aa: CASSQAGVNSPLHF

j_gene: TRBJ2-7
v_gene: TRBV5-6
CDR3aa: CASSMGQGAREQYF

j_gene: TRBJ2-7
v_gene: TRBV7-2
CDR3aa: CASSSKAGSVEQYF

j_gene: TRBJ2-3
v_gene: TRBV5-1
CDR3aa: CASSLMGLAVSTDTQYF

j_gene: TRBJ2-1
v_gene: TRBV14
CDR3aa: CASSQETGGEGPRNEQFF

j_gene: TRBJ2-1
v_gene: TRBV5-1
CDR3aa: CASSQLAGRDRNEQFF

j_gene: TRBJ2-2
v_gene: TRBV4-3
CDR3aa: CASSQDRENTGELFF

j_gene: TRBJ2-5
v_gene: TRBV5-5
CDR3aa: CASSLVGQGVETQYF

j_gene: TRBJ1-2
v_gene: TRBV5-5
CDR3aa: CASKQRLQDEDYGYTF

j_gene: TRBJ1-2
v_gene: TRBV19
CDR3aa: CASSISFTGGATLYGYTF

j_gene: TRBJ2-5
v_gene: TRBV7-2
CDR3aa: CASSLGSAGGETQYF

j_gene: TRBJ1-2
v_gene: TRBV7-9
CDR3aa: CASSLPGGYGYTF

j_gene: TRBJ2-3
v_gene: TRBV21-1
CDR3aa: CASTRRGRNGFSSDTQYF

j_gene: TRBJ2-3
v_gene: TRBV7-2
CDR3aa: CASSPSSSTDTQYF

j_gene: TRBJ2-5
v_gene: TRBV4-1
CDR3aa: CASSQVGDRDQETQYF

j_gene: TRBJ2-3
v_gene: TRBV10-3
CDR3aa: CATDPSGEDTDTQYF